The 28 T cell receptor beta chains below all came from one sample that was sequenced in a study of technical replicates of blood from a few donors. The method was immunoSEQ multiplex PCR; TCRdb's version includes in-frame clones alone and lacks a portion of them. This sample has fewer than 80,000 clones, with 65% to 90% found just once. Sample: PBMCs. Every receptor here comes from a human donor in good health. Some clones in this sample may be carry-over from other donors' samples.

This chain joins TRBV6-4 and TRBJ2-2; D might be TRBD1 (6 bases). This CDR3 is built from 14 residues. Germline assignment: CDR1 MRHNA and CDR2 SNTAGT. Deletions cut 5 bases from V and 0 bases from J, with 7 bases between. The CDR3 DNA sequence: TGTGCCAGCAGTCGGACAGCGAACACCGGGGAGCTGTTTTTT. Translation: CASSRTANTGELFF.

J is TRBJ1-3 and V is TRBV5-1; 9 positions match TRBD1. Germline values: CDR1 SGHRS, CDR2 YFSETQ. The CDR3 sequence is 16 residues long. Trimming cost V 0 bases and J 3 bases; bases outside gene matches: 4. CDR3 loop: CASSLAGTGLGNTIYF. The CDR3 bases are TGCGCCAGCAGCTTGGCCGGGACAGGGCTTGGAAACACCATATATTTT.

The chain combines TRBV4-1 with TRBJ2-7, with TRBD2 matching over 10 bases. This CDR3 region has 18 residues. Trimming cost V 1 base and J 7 bases; bases outside gene matches: 16. Germline loops: CDR1 MGHRA, CDR2 YSYEKL. CDR3 nucleotides: TGCGCCAGCAGCCAAGTTCTTACTAGCGGGGACCAGGGTTGGGAGCAGTACTTC. Translated: CASSQVLTSGDQGWEQYF.

This clone was found a few times. The chain is built from TRBV6-4 and TRBJ2-3; D is perhaps TRBD2 (6 bases). With 3 bases removed from V and 3 bases from J, the gap between germline ends came to 7 bases. The length of the CDR3 is 13 residues. The germline CDR1 and CDR2 sequences are MRHNA and SNTAGT. The CDR3 spells CASSERGTDTQYF. The DNA of the CDR3 is TGTGCCAGCAGTGAGCGGGGAACAGATACGCAGTATTTT.

The chain has TRBV7-9 and TRBJ1-3, with unresolved D. Germline V gene data show CDR1 as SEHNR and CDR2 as FQNEAQ (reference sequence). Deletions cut 8 bases from V and 2 bases from J, with 10 bases between. The CDR3 contains 13 residues. This chain's CDR3 is CASSLAAGNTIYF. CDR3 in DNA: TGTGCCAGCTCCTTGGCCGCTGGAAACACCATATATTTT. Variable domain in full (rest from reference TRBV7-9 and TRBJ1-3): DTGVSQNPRHKITKRGQNVTFRCDPISEHNRLYWYRQTLGQGPEFLTYFQNEAQLEKSRLLSDRFSAERPKGSFSTLEIQRTEQGDSAMYLCASSLAAGNTIYFGEGSWLTVV.

The rearrangement joins TRBV7-2 to TRBJ1-4; D not resolved. Germline CDR1 reads SGHTA; CDR2 reads FQGNSA. CDR3 length: 17 residues. V lost 1 base, J lost 6 bases, and 18 bases lay in between. CDR3 region: CASSLGFMRVVDEKLFF. As DNA, the CDR3 is TGTGCCAGCAGCTTAGGCTTTATGAGGGTAGTGGATGAAAAACTGTTTTTT.

Ten or more counts support this clone. The gene calls are TRBV4-3 and TRBJ2-4, with D possibly matching TRBD1 (6 bases). CDR3 size: 15 residues. Germline assignment: CDR1 LGHNA and CDR2 YSLEER. The germline V and J ends were trimmed by 0 bases and 8 bases, with 14 bases remaining between them. This chain's CDR3 is CASSQELQGRDIQYF. As DNA, the CDR3 is TGCGCCAGCAGCCAAGAGCTACAGGGACGGGACATTCAGTACTTC.

This chain uses TRBV29-1 with TRBJ2-1, with 9 bases fitting TRBD2. Germline CDR1 is SQVTM and CDR2 is ANQGSEA. CDR3 length equals 19 residues. V shed 0 bases and J 8 bases; nucleotides not matched to a gene: 20. The CDR3 DNA is TGCAGCGTTGAAGATCTTGCGGGACTAGCAGTTGAGTCTATGGATGAGCAGTTCTTC. Translating it yields CSVEDLAGLAVESMDEQFF.

The rearrangement uses TRBV30 and TRBJ1-1; the D gene is possibly TRBD1 (6 bases). In germline, CDR1 is GTSNPN, CDR2 SVGIG (reference sequence). The V gene lost 6 bases and the J gene lost 7 bases, with 12 bases spanning the gap. The CDR3 extends over 11 amino acids. The CDR3 DNA is TGTGCCTGTCAGGGGTTGGTTGAAGCTTTCTTT. It yields the protein CACQGLVEAFF.

This clone came up a few times. This chain joins TRBV7-2 and TRBJ2-2, with TRBD1 matching over 9 bases. The CDR3 spans 16 residues. Germline V gene sequence: CDR1 SGHTA, CDR2 FQGNSA. V lost 3 bases to trimming and J lost 6 bases; unmatched junction nucleotides: 8. CDR3 DNA sequence: TGTGCCAGCAGCTTCTTGGGACAGGGAGCAGCCGGGGAGCTGTTTTTT. Translating gives CASSFLGQGAAGELFF.

The V call is TRBV7-3, the J call TRBJ1-1; TRBD1 aligns across 7 bases. There are 12 residues in the CDR3. Germline lookup yields CDR1 SGHTA and CDR2 FQGTGA. The V segment lost 4 bases and the J segment 5 bases; nucleotides outside the gene matches: 1. The chain's CDR3 is CASSSGQTEAFF. CDR3 bases: TGTGCCAGCAGCTCGGGACAGACTGAAGCTTTCTTT.

The CDR3 DNA follows: TGCAGCGTTGTGCGGCGGGAATCTTACAATGAGCAGTTCTTC. Translating it yields CSVVRRESYNEQFF. The chain links TRBV29-1 to TRBJ2-1; perhaps TRBD2 as D (6 bases). The length of the CDR3 is 14 residues. Germline-derived CDR1 and CDR2 are SQVTM and ANQGSEA. Trimming pared 4 bases from V and 4 bases from J, leaving 14 bases between.

This chain joins TRBV7-2 and TRBJ2-7; TRBD2 matches 10 bases. The length of the CDR3 is 17 residues. Germline CDR1 and CDR2: SGHTA and FQGNSA. With V trimmed by 4 bases and J by 1 base, 10 bases remained unmatched. This chain's CDR3 is CASSSGTSEWVSYEQYF. CDR3 bases: TGTGCCAGCAGCTCCGGGACTAGCGAGTGGGTGTCCTACGAGCAGTACTTC.

This clone was seen a handful of times. This chain connects TRBV10-1 to TRBJ2-3; 8 bases map to TRBD2. Germline assignment: CDR1 WNHNN and CDR2 SYGVQD (reference sequence). The CDR3 loop spans 14 amino acids. V gave up 9 bases and J gave up 0 bases; unmatched junction bases: 5. DNA of the CDR3: TGCGCCAGAGGGACTAGTATTAGCACAGATACGCAGTATTTT. Translation: CARGTSISTDTQYF.

This rearrangement joins TRBV18 to TRBJ2-7, with D maybe TRBD1 (6 bases). This CDR3 comprises 14 residues. V was trimmed by 0 bases and J by 3 bases, leaving 9 bases between them. The germline gives CDR1 KGHSH, CDR2 LQKENI. CDR3 amino acids: CASSPPGGLYEQYF. CDR3 DNA sequence: TGTGCCAGCTCACCACCAGGGGGTCTCTACGAGCAGTACTTC.

The genes are TRBV6-1 and TRBJ2-1; D perhaps matches TRBD2 (5 bases). Trimming left V 4 bases short and J 1 base short, with 8 bases between. The germline V gene has CDR1 MNHNS and CDR2 SASEGT. The CDR3 loop spans 14 amino acids. The CDR3 region is CASSAQRSYNEQFF. DNA for the CDR3: TGTGCCAGCAGTGCCCAGCGGTCCTACAATGAGCAGTTCTTC.

The rearrangement links TRBV18 to TRBJ2-3; D gene uncertain. The V and J ends lost 0 bases and 4 bases respectively, with 14 bases between them. CDR3 length equals 16 residues. CDR1 is KGHSH and CDR2 is LQKENI in the germline V gene. CDR3 loop: CASSPPSSAQSDTQYF. The CDR3 coding sequence is TGTGCCAGCTCACCACCATCCAGCGCGCAGTCAGATACGCAGTATTTT.

This clone is a singleton in its sample. The chain recombines TRBV9 with TRBJ2-3; 7 nucleotides agree with TRBD2. The trim removed 3 bases at V and 2 bases at J, leaving 6 bases unmatched. Per germline, CDR1 SGDLS and CDR2 YYNGEE. The CDR3 spans 15 residues. The CDR3 loop is CASSDGTKITDTQYF. DNA of the CDR3: TGTGCCAGCAGCGACGGGACTAAAATCACAGATACGCAGTATTTT.

V and J are TRBV29-1 and TRBJ1-2; 10 bases map to TRBD1. The V segment lost 3 bases and the J segment 4 bases; nucleotides outside the gene matches: 5. This CDR3 has 14 residues. Germline assignment: CDR1 SQVTM and CDR2 ANQGSEA. Here the CDR3 reads CSVEGTGEGYGYTF. CDR3 nucleotide sequence: TGCAGCGTTGAGGGGACAGGGGAAGGCTATGGCTACACCTTC.

This chain connects TRBV4-3 to TRBJ2-7; D is uncertain. CDR3 length equals 16 residues. Germline-derived CDR1 and CDR2 are LGHNA and YSLEER. V lost 0 bases and J 2 bases, leaving 14 bases between the germline ends. Here the CDR3 reads CASSQEWRSPTYEQYF. As DNA, the CDR3 is TGCGCCAGCAGCCAAGAATGGCGGAGCCCCACCTACGAGCAGTACTTC.

V is TRBV9 and J is TRBJ2-5; TRBD1 agrees at 8 bases. The CDR3 is 16 amino acids. After removal of 4 bases from V and 4 bases from J, the junction contained 12 bases not matched to a gene. Looked up from germline, CDR1 is SGDLS and CDR2 is YYNGEE. The CDR3 DNA sequence: TGTGCCAGCAGCCCGACACCCCAGGGGGCGGGAGAGACCCAGTACTTC. It is translated as CASSPTPQGAGETQYF.

J is TRBJ2-3 and V is TRBV19; 7 bases are shared with TRBD1. The CDR3 spans 15 residues. Germline lookup yields CDR1 LNHDA and CDR2 SQIVND (reference sequence). Germline trimming cut 4 bases from V and 9 bases from J; bases unmatched to any gene: 13. Written as DNA, the CDR3 is TGTGCCAGTAGTAAACCGGACAGGTTAAGTGAGACGCAGTATTTT. The encoded protein is CASSKPDRLSETQYF.

The V call is TRBV27, the J call TRBJ1-2, with 7 positions matching TRBD1. The CDR3 sequence is 17 residues long. V was clipped by 0 bases and J by 1 base; unmatched bases: 8. Germline CDR1 and CDR2: MNHEY and SMNVEV (reference sequence). As DNA, the CDR3 is TGTGCCAGCAGTTTATCGATGGGACAGACGTTTAACTATGGCTACACCTTC. It specifies CASSLSMGQTFNYGYTF.

This CDR3 reads CAWTGSYEQYF. CDR3 sequence (DNA): TGTGCCTGGACGGGCTCCTACGAGCAGTACTTC. The chain links TRBV30 to TRBJ2-7; D uncertain. Trimming removed 4 bases from V and 0 bases from J, with 4 bases in between. Looked up from germline, CDR1 is GTSNPN and CDR2 is SVGIG (reference sequence). CDR3 size: 11 residues.

CDR3 coding DNA: TGTGCCAGCGGGGGGGCAGAAAATCAGCCCCAGCATTTT. The encoded protein is CASGGAENQPQHF. V and J are TRBV9 and TRBJ1-5, with D possibly TRBD1 on 6 matching bases. Trimming took off 7 bases at V and 4 bases at J, with 12 bases between the two ends. This CDR3 is 13 amino acids long. The germline CDR1 and CDR2 sequences are SGDLS and YYNGEE.

This clone was observed a handful of times. The chain is built from TRBV4-2 and TRBJ2-2, with D possibly matching TRBD1 (5 bases). The germline CDR1 and CDR2 sequences are LGHNA and YNFKEQ. Trimming cost V 0 bases and J 2 bases, with 13 bases left between them. The CDR3 loop spans 17 amino acids. CDR3 region: CASSQDPKGINTGELFF. In DNA form, the CDR3 reads TGTGCCAGCAGCCAAGATCCAAAGGGGATTAACACCGGGGAGCTGTTTTTT.

The chain recombines TRBV10-1 with TRBJ1-1; the D gene is possibly TRBD1 (6 bases). Germline V gene sequence: CDR1 WNHNN, CDR2 SYGVQD (reference sequence). V was clipped by 0 bases and J by 5 bases, with 13 bases between them. CDR3 length equals 15 residues. The CDR3 DNA reads TGCGCCAGCAGTGAGTCGACAGGCTGGAGGACTGAAGCTTTCTTT. It is translated as CASSESTGWRTEAFF.

This chain connects TRBV7-9 to TRBJ2-1; 7 bases align to TRBD1. Germline values: CDR1 SEHNR, CDR2 FQNEAQ (reference sequence). CDR3 length equals 17 residues. Trimming at V came to 4 bases and at J to 0 bases, leaving 9 bases not matched to a gene. DNA for the CDR3: TGTGCCAGCAGCTCAACTAGGACAGGAAGCTCCTACAATGAGCAGTTCTTC. This gives the protein CASSSTRTGSSYNEQFF.